The 10 T cell receptor beta chains below come from one sample, sequenced in a study of CD8 T cells in ankylosing spondylitis. No antigens are known for them. TCRdb called the 5' RACE reads again in MiXCR, with one record for every CDR3 protein. The sample lists over 450,000 distinct CDR3 sequences; over 9.5% were seen once. Study outcomes and limitations: The study identified a TCR beta motif of several highly homologous variants that appeared characteristic of ankylosing spondylitis blood.

Sequenced material: blood, either unsorted or a sorted T cell fraction (not recorded which). The source of these receptors is a male donor with ankylosing spondylitis.

Many counts were recorded for this clonotype. The chain employs TRBV2 and TRBJ2-5; possibly TRBD1 or TRBD2 for D (6 bases each). V lost 4 bases, J lost 4 bases, and 16 bases lay in between. The length of the CDR3 is 15 residues. The germline V gene has CDR1 SNHLY and CDR2 FYNNEI. CDR3 loop: CASSGSAGEVETQYF. The CDR3 DNA reads as TGTGCCAGCAGTGGAAGTGCAGGGGAGGTAGAGACCCAGTACTTC.

The CDR3 sequence: CSARPLTGGVTEAFF. The CDR3, as DNA: TGCAGTGCTAGGCCCTTGACAGGGGGAGTCACTGAAGCTTTCTTT. This chain uses TRBV20-1 with TRBJ1-1; 9 bases are shared with TRBD1. CDR1 is DFQATT, CDR2 SNEGSKA, per germline (reference sequence). The trim removed 3 bases at V and 4 bases at J, leaving 9 bases unmatched. The CDR3 consists of 15 residues.

The chain couples TRBV19 to TRBJ1-5, with D possibly being TRBD1 (5 bases). CDR1 is LNHDA, CDR2 SQIVND, per germline (reference sequence). The CDR3 is made up of 16 amino acids. Trimming removed 5 bases from V and 0 bases from J, with 14 bases in between. The CDR3 DNA follows: TGTGCCAGTAGTGTACAGCCGGGGGTTAGCAATCAGCCCCAGCATTTT. Translation gives CASSVQPGVSNQPQHF. Variable domain in full (rest from reference TRBV19 and TRBJ1-5): DGGITQSPKYLFRKEGQNVTLSCEQNLNHDAMYWYRQDPGQGLRLIYYSQIVNDFQKGDIAEGYSVSREKKESFPLTVTSAQKNPTAFYLCASSVQPGVSNQPQHFGDGTRLSIL.

This clonotype was recorded many times. The chain recombines TRBV7-9 with TRBJ2-3; D uncertain. The CDR3 is 12 amino acids. The ends were cut back, 5 bases at V and 2 bases at J, with 5 bases in the middle. Looked up from germline, CDR1 is SEHNR and CDR2 is FQNEAQ (reference sequence). CDR3 coding DNA: TGTGCCAGCAGCCGCGACACAGATACGCAGTATTTT. This translates into CASSRDTDTQYF.

This clonotype came up a few times. The chain employs TRBV29-1 and TRBJ2-5, with D hard to call. Trimming took 3 bases from V and 4 from J, leaving 12 bases between them. The CDR3 runs to 13 residues. Per germline, CDR1 SQVTM and CDR2 ANQGSEA. CDR3 sequence (DNA): TGCAGCGTTGACAGGACCCAGCGAGAGACCCAGTACTTC. Translated, it gives CSVDRTQRETQYF. Full variable domain (missing parts from reference TRBV29-1 and TRBJ2-5): SAVISQKPSRDICQRGTSLTIQCQVDSQVTMMFWYRQQPGQSLTLIATANQGSEATYESGFVIDKFPISRPNLTFSTLTVSNMSPEDSSIYLCSVDRTQRETQYFGPGTRLLVL.

This clonotype has just a few counts. Here the CDR3 reads CASSSTGVGQPQHF. Written as DNA, the CDR3 is TGTGCCAGCAGCTCCACAGGGGTCGGTCAGCCCCAGCATTTT. The chain combines TRBV7-2 with TRBJ1-5, with TRBD1 matching over 7 bases. CDR1 is SGHTA, CDR2 FQGNSA, per germline. This CDR3 is built from 14 residues. Trimming at V came to 4 bases and at J to 6 bases, leaving 6 bases not matched to a gene.

This clonotype showed up just a few times. V gene TRBV5-1 combines with J gene TRBJ2-5; D is undetermined. Trimming shortened V by 4 bases and J by 6 bases, and 16 bases separated the two germline ends. The CDR3 runs 14 residues. Germline CDR1 reads SGHRS; CDR2 reads YFSETQ. Written as DNA, the CDR3 is TGCGCCAGCAGCCCTTCTAAGGCTGAGCAGACCCAGTACTTC. As protein: CASSPSKAEQTQYF.

This clonotype showed up just a few times. This sequence joins TRBV20-1 and TRBJ2-2, with TRBD1 matching 8 bases. The germline CDR1 and CDR2 sequences are DFQATT and SNEGSKA (reference sequence). CDR3 length: 17 residues. Germline trimming cut 7 bases from V and 0 bases from J; bases unmatched to any gene: 13. CDR3 nucleotides: TGCAGTGTCCCATTACAGGGACAGGCGTCGAACACCGGGGAGCTGTTTTTT. Translated, it gives CSVPLQGQASNTGELFF.

This chain joins TRBV7-6 and TRBJ2-3; possibly TRBD2 for D (6 bases). Trimming removed 3 bases from V and 6 bases from J, with 13 bases in between. Germline-derived CDR1 and CDR2 are SGHVS and FNYEAQ. The CDR3 runs to 14 residues. The CDR3 coding sequence is TGTGCCAGCAGCTTCACTAGCCCCGAGGATACGCAGTATTTT. This sequence encodes CASSFTSPEDTQYF.

This clonotype was detected only a few times. This rearrangement joins TRBV12-5 to TRBJ1-1, with D unresolved. The V and J ends lost 4 bases and 11 bases respectively, with 14 bases between them. This CDR3 has 12 amino acids. Germline V CDR1 and CDR2: LGHNT, FRNRAP. CDR3 protein: CASGSGPGRAFF. CDR3 nucleotides: TGTGCTAGTGGTTCCGGGCCCGGGCGGGCTTTCTTT.